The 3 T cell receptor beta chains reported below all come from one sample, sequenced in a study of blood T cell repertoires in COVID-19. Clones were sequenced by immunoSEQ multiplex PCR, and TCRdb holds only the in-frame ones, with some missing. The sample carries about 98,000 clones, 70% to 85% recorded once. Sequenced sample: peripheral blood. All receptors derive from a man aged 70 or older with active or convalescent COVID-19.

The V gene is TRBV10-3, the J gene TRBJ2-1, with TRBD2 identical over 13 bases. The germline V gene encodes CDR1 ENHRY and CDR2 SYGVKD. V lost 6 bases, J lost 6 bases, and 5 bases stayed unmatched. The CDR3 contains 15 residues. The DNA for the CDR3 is TGTGCCATCAGGCGGGGACTAGCGGGGTCCAATGAGCAGTTCTTC. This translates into CAIRRGLAGSNEQFF.

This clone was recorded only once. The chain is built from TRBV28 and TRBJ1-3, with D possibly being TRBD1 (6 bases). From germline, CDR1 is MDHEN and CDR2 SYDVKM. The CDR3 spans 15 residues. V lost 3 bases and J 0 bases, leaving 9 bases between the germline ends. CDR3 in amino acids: CASSFQGGSGNTIYF. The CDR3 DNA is TGTGCCAGCAGTTTCCAAGGGGGCTCTGGAAACACCATATATTTT.

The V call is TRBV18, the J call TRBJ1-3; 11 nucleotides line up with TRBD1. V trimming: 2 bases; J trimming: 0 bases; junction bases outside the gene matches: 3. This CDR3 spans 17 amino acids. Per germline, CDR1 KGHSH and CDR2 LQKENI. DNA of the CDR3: TGTGCCAGCTCACCAAGGACAGGGGGCAACTCTGGAAACACCATATATTTT. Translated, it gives CASSPRTGGNSGNTIYF.